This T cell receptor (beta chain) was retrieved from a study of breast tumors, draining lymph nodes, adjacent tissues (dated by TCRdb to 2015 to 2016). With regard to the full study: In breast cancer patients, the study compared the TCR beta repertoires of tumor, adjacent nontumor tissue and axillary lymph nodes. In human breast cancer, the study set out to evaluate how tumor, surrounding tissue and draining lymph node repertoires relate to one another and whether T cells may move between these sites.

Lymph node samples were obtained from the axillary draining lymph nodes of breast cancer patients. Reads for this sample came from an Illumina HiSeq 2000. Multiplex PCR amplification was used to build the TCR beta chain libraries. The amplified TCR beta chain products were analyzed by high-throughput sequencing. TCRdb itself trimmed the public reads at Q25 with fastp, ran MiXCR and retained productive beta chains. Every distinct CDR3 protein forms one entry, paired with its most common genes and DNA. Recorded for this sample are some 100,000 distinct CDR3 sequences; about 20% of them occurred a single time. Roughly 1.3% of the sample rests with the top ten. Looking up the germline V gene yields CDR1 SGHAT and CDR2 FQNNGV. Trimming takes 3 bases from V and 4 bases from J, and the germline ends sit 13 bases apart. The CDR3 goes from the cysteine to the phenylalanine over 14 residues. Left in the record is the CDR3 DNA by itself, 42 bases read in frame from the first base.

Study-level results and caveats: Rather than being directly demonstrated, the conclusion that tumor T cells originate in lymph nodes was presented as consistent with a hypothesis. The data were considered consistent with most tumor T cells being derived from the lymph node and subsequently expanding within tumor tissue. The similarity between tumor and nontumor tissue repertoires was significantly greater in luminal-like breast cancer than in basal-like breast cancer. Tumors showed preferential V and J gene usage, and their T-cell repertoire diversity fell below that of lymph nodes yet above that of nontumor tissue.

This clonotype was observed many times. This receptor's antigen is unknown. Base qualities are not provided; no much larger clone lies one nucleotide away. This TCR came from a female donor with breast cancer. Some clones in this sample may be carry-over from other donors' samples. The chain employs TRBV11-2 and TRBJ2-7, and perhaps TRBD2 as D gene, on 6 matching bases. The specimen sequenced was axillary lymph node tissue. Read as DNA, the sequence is TGTGCCAGCAGCTTTTCGGGAGCGGTTTACGAGCAGTACTTC. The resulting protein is CASSFSGAVYEQYF.